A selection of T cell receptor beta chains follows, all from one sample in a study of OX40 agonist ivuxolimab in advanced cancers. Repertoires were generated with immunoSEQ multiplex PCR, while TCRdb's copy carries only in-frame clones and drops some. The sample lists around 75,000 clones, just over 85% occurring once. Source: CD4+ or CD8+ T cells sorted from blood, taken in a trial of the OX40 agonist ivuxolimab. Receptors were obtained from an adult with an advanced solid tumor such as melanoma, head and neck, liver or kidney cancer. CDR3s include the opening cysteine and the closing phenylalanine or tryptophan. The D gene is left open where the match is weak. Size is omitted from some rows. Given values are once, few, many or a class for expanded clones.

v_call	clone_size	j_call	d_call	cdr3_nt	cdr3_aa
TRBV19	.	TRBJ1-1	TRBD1	TGTGCCAGTAGCTCCGGGACAGTGAACACTGAAGCTTTCTTT	CASSSGTVNTEAFF
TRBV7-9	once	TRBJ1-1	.	TGTGCCAGCAGGTTAGACCCGGAGGACACTGAAGCTTTCTTT	CASRLDPEDTEAFF
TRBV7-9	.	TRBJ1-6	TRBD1	TGTGCCAGCAGCTGGACAGGGCAATCCCTCCACTTT	CASSWTGQSLHF
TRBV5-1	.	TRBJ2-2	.	TGCGCCAGCAGCTTGGAGGGGACTGATATCACCGGGGAGCTGTTTTTT	CASSLEGTDITGELFF
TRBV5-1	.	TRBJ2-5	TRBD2	TGCGCCAGCAGCTCGACTAGCGGGAGAGTTCAAGAGACCCAGTACTTC	CASSSTSGRVQETQYF
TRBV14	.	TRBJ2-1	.	TGTGCCAGCAGCCGTAGGGGTAGTAACAATGAGCAGTTCTTC	CASSRRGSNNEQFF
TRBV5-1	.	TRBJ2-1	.	TGCGCCAGCAGCATAGGGACTCCGCGGGATGAGCAGTTCTTC	CASSIGTPRDEQFF
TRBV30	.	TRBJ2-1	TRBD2	TGTGCCTGGAGTCTAAAGACTAGCGGGCCGGGGAATGAGCAGTTCTTC	CAWSLKTSGPGNEQFF
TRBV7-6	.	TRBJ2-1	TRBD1	TGTGCCAGCAGCCCACAGGGGCGTAGGAGCTCCTACAATGAGCAGTTCTTC	CASSPQGRRSSYNEQFF
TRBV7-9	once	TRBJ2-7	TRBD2	TGTGCCAGCAGCCGCGGGGGATACGAGCAGTACTTC	CASSRGGYEQYF
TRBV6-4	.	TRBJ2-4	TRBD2	TGTGCCAGCAGTGACCCGGAATGGGGACTAGATAAAAACATTCAGTACTTC	CASSDPEWGLDKNIQYF
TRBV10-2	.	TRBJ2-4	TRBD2	TGCGCCGCCGGACTAGCTGAAAACATTCAGTACTTC	CAAGLAENIQYF
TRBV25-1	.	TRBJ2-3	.	TGTGCCAGCAGTGATCCCCCCCAGCAGGCCAATAATACGCAGTATTTT	CASSDPPQQANNTQYF
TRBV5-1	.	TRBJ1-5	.	TGCGCCAGCAGTTTAGGACCTAATCAGCCCCAGCATTTT	CASSLGPNQPQHF
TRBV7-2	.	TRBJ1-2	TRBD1	TGTGCCAGCAGCTTAGAAATCGGACAGGGGGACTATGGCTACACCTTC	CASSLEIGQGDYGYTF
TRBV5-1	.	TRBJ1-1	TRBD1	TGCGCCAGCAGGCCTGACAGGGTCCGAGGGACTGAAGCTTTCTTT	CASRPDRVRGTEAFF
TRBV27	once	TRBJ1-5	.	TGTGCCAGCAGGGGGGATCCAAATCAGCCCCAGCATTTT	CASRGDPNQPQHF
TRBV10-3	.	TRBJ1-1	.	TGTGCCATCAGTCTAGACAAGGCTGCTGAAGCTTTCTTT	CAISLDKAAEAFF
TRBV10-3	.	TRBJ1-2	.	TGTGCCATCAGTGAGTCGGCAGGGAGGGGCTACACCTTC	CAISESAGRGYTF
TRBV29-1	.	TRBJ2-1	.	TGCAGCGTTGGGCCAAATGAGCAGTTCTTC	CSVGPNEQFF
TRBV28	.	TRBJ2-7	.	TGTGCCAGCAGCCTCCGCGGGTTCGCCTACGAGCAGTACTTC	CASSLRGFAYEQYF
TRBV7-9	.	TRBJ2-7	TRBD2	TGTGCCAGCAGAGGGTTACTAGCGGGGACCTACGAGCAGTACTTC	CASRGLLAGTYEQYF
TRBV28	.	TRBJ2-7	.	TGTGCCAGCATAACGCCCAGGGGCTCCTACGAGCAGTACTTC	CASITPRGSYEQYF
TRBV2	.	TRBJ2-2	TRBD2	TGTGCCAGCAGCCCTAGCGGGAGGACCACGGGGGAGCTGTTTTTT	CASSPSGRTTGELFF
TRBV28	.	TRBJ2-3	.	TGTGCCAGTTTTAGCACAGATACGCAGTATTTT	CASFSTDTQYF
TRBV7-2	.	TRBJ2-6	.	TGTGCCAGCAGCTTAGTTCACAGCTACTCTGGGGCCAACGTCCTGACTTTC	CASSLVHSYSGANVLTF
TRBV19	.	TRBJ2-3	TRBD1	TGTGCCAGTAGTATAGCAGGACAGGGTAGCACAGATACGCAGTATTTT	CASSIAGQGSTDTQYF
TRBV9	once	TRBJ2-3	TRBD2	TGTGCCAGCAGCCCTGGGCTAGCGGGGGGAGGAACAGATACGCAGTATTTT	CASSPGLAGGGTDTQYF
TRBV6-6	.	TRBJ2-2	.	TGTGCCAGCAGCCTCAAAGGGGGACTGAACACCGGGGAGCTGTTTTTT	CASSLKGGLNTGELFF
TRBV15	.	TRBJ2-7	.	TGTGCCACCAGCAGAGATTTGGAGCAGTACTTC	CATSRDLEQYF
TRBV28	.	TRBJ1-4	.	TGTGCCAGCAGTTTAAGTCCTGAAAAACTGTTTTTT	CASSLSPEKLFF
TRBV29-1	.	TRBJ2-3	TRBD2	TGCAGCGTTCGGGGATTTGAGCGGGGGAGCACAGATACGCAGTATTTT	CSVRGFERGSTDTQYF
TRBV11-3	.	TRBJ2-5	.	TGTGCCAGCAGCTTAGCCGGGACAATCGGGGAGACCCAGTACTTC	CASSLAGTIGETQYF
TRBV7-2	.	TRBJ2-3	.	TGTGCCAGCAGCCCTAGTCCGGGCGATACGCAGTATTTT	CASSPSPGDTQYF
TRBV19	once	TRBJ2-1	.	TGTGCCAGTACAAGCGATAGCTACAATGAGCAGTTCTTC	CASTSDSYNEQFF
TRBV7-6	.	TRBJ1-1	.	TGTGCCAGCAGCTCAATGGCAGTGAACACTGAAGCTTTCTTT	CASSSMAVNTEAFF
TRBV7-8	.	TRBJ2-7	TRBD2	TGTGCCAGCAGGGGGACTAGCGGGATCACAGGCGAGCAGTACTTC	CASRGTSGITGEQYF
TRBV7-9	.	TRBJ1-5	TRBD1	TGTGCCAGCAGCCAGGACAGGGGGACTCAGCCCCAGCATTTT	CASSQDRGTQPQHF
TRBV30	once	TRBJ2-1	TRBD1	TGTGCCTGGAGTGGCCAGGGGGCCTACAATGAGCAGTTCTTC	CAWSGQGAYNEQFF
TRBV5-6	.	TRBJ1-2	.	TGTGCCAGCAGCTTGAGAAACTATGGCTACACCTTC	CASSLRNYGYTF
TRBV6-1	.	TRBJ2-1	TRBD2	TGTGCCAGCAGTGTCTTTAGCGGGAGTTCCTACAATGAGCAGTTCTTC	CASSVFSGSSYNEQFF
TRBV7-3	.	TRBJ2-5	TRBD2	TGTGCCAGCAGCCCGAAGGGAGGGGAGACCCAGTACTTC	CASSPKGGETQYF
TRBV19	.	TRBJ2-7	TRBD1	TGTGCCAGTAGTATGCCGGGACAGGGCTATTACGAGCAGTACTTC	CASSMPGQGYYEQYF
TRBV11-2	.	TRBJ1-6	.	TGTGCCAGCAGCTTAACTGGAGGGGCCTATAATTCACCCCTCCACTTT	CASSLTGGAYNSPLHF
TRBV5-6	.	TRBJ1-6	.	TGTGCCAGCAGTTTGTTAGACAGATATAATTCACCCCTCCACTTT	CASSLLDRYNSPLHF
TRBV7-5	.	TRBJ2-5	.	TGTGCCAGAAGCTTAGGTCCCTATATCCAAGAGACCCAGTACTTC	CARSLGPYIQETQYF
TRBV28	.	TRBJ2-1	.	TGTGCCAGCAGTTCCGCTTGGGATGAGCAGTTCTTC	CASSSAWDEQFF
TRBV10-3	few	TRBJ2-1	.	TGTGCCATACAGAAGAGCGGAAACAATGAGCAGTTCTTC	CAIQKSGNNEQFF
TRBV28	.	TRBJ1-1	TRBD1	TGTGCCAGCGGCAGGACAGGAGAGATGAACACTGAAGCTTTCTTT	CASGRTGEMNTEAFF
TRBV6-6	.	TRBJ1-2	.	TGTGCCAGCAGTACTCTAGGTGTGTCTAACTATGGCTACACCTTC	CASSTLGVSNYGYTF
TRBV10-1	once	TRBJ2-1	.	TGCGCCAGCAGTGAGTGGGGACACACGAACTACAATGAGCAGTTCTTC	CASSEWGHTNYNEQFF
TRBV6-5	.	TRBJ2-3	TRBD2	TGTGCCAGCAGTTACGGGGCGGGAGGGCCCGAAGATACGCAGTATTTT	CASSYGAGGPEDTQYF
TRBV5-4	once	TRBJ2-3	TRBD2	TGTGCCAGCAGCCTAGCGGGGGGGGATACGCAGTATTTT	CASSLAGGDTQYF
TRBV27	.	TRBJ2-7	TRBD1	TGTGCCAGCAGAGACAGGGACTACGAGCAGTACTTC	CASRDRDYEQYF